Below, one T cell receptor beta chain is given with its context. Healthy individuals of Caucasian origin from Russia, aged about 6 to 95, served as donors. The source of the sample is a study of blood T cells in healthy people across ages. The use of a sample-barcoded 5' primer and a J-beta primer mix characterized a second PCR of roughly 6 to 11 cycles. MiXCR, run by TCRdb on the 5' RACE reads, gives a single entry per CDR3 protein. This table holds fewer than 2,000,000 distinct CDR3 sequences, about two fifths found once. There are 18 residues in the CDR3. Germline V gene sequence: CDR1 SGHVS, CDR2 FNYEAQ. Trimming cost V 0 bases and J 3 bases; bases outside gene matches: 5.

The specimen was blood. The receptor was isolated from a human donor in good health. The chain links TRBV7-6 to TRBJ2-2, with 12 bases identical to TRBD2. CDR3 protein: CASSLAASGGAYTGELFF. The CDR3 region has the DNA TGTGCCAGCAGCTTAGCGGCTAGCGGGGGGGCCTACACCGGGGAGCTGTTTTTT.